Listed here is a single T cell receptor beta chain. The antigen remains unidentified. TCRdb ran MiXCR on the reads and lists one entry per CDR3 protein. The table lists roughly 760,000 distinct CDR3 sequences, 35% to 40% of them singletons. This specimen comes from a study of T cell repertoires in cytomegalovirus infection. Study information: Indications of both CMV infection and matching HLA type were provided by public TCR beta signatures. Study-level findings and limits: HLA-C-restricted CMV clonotypes gave the most frequent clonotype in two of eight donors.

The CDR3 sequence is 12 residues long. V dropped 5 bases and J dropped 7; count of bases not matched to a gene: 6. CDR1 SQVTM and CDR2 ANQGSEA come from the germline V gene. Sequenced material: PBMCs. The sequence was collected from a human donor in good health (CMV status not recorded). Some clones in this sample may be carry-over from other donors' samples. J is TRBJ1-2 and V is TRBV29-1; 8 nucleotides line up with TRBD1. The CDR3 DNA reads as TGCAGCGTTATGACAGGGGAAAGTGGCTACACCTTC. This encodes CSVMTGESGYTF.